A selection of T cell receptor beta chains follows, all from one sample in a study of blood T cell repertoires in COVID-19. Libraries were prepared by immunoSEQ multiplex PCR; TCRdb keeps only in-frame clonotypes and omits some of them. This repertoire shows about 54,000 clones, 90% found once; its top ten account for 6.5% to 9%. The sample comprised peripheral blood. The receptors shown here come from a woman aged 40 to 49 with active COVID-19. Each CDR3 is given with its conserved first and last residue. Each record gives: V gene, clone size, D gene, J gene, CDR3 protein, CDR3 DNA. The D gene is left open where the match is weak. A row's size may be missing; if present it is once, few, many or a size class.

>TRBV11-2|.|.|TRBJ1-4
CASSLTLGGTNEKLFF
TGTGCCAGCAGCCTCACATTGGGGGGAACTAATGAAAAACTGTTTTTT
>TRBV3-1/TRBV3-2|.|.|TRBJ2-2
CASSLPGGELFF
TGTGCCAGCAGCCTGCCCGGCGGGGAGCTGTTTTTT
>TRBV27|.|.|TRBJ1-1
CASSLFGGAVTEAFF
TGTGCCAGCAGTTTATTTGGGGGCGCGGTCACTGAAGCTTTCTTT
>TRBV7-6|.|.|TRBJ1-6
CASSLRGYNSPLHF
TGTGCCAGCAGCTTAAGGGGCTATAATTCACCCCTCCACTTT
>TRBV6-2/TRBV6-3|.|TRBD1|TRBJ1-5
CASSSPTGGPNQPQHF
TGTGCCAGCAGTTCCCCGACAGGGGGCCCCAATCAGCCCCAGCATTTT
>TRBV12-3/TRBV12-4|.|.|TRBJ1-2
CASSFMSNYGYTF
TGTGCCAGCAGTTTTATGAGTAACTATGGCTACACCTTC
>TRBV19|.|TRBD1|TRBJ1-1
CATRGTGNTEAFF
TGTGCCACTCGCGGGACAGGGAACACTGAAGCTTTCTTT
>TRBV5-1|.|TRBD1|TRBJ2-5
CASSEDRGRETQYF
TGCGCCAGCAGCGAGGACAGGGGGCGGGAGACCCAGTACTTC
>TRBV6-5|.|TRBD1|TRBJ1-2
CASRDRGSVYGYTF
TGTGCCAGCCGGGACAGGGGATCTGTTTATGGCTACACCTTC
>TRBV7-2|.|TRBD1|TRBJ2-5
CASSWASQGAGTQYF
TGTGCCAGCAGCTGGGCCTCACAGGGGGCTGGGACCCAGTACTTC
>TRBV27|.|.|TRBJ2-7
CASSLSRGLSYEQYF
TGTGCCAGCAGTTTATCCCGGGGTCTCTCCTACGAGCAGTACTTC
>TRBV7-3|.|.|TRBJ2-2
CASSFDRSNTGELFF
TGTGCCAGCAGCTTCGATCGGTCGAACACCGGGGAGCTGTTTTTT
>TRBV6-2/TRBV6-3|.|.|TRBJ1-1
CASSYPRGGENTEAFF
TGTGCCAGCAGTTACCCTCGAGGAGGAGAGAACACTGAAGCTTTCTTT
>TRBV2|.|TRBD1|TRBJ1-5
CASSGSTGSNQPQHF
TGTGCCAGCAGTGGCTCGACAGGGAGCAATCAGCCCCAGCATTTT
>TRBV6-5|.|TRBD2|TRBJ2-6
CAGAGGSGANVLTF
TGTGCTGGCGCGGGGGGCTCTGGGGCCAACGTCCTGACTTTC
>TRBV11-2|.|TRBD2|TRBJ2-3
CASSYPTSAHTDTQYF
TGTGCCAGCAGCTACCCGACTAGCGCTCACACAGATACGCAGTATTTT
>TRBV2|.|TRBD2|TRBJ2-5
CASSRASGGTVKETQYF
TGTGCCAGCAGTAGGGCTAGCGGGGGTACTGTTAAAGAGACCCAGTACTTC
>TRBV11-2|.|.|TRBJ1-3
CASSYDGNSGNTIYF
TGTGCCAGCAGTTACGACGGGAACTCTGGAAACACCATATATTTT
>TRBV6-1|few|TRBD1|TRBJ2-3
CASSDRNRDRARTQYF
TGTGCCAGCAGTGACCGGAACCGGGACAGGGCTCGTACGCAGTATTTT
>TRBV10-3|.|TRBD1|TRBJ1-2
CAISGQGNYGYTF
TGTGCCATCAGTGGACAGGGTAACTATGGCTACACCTTC
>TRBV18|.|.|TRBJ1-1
CASSPPAEGGTEAFF
TGTGCCAGCTCACCACCGGCGGAGGGTGGCACTGAAGCTTTCTTT
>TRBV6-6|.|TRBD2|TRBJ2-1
CASSYPGLVGNEQFF
TGTGCCAGCAGTTACCCCGGACTAGTCGGGAATGAGCAGTTCTTC
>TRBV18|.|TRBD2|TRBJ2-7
CASSRGGDDEQYF
TGTGCCAGCTCACGGGGAGGGGATGACGAGCAGTACTTC
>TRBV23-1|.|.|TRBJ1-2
CATPRGGLEGYTF
TGCGCCACCCCGAGGGGAGGGTTAGAGGGCTACACCTTC
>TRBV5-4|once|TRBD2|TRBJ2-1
CASKWSGDDEQFF
TGTGCCAGCAAATGGAGCGGGGACGATGAGCAGTTCTTC
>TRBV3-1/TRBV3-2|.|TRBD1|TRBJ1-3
CASSQADRGNTIYF
TGTGCCAGCAGCCAAGCGGACAGGGGAAACACCATATATTTT
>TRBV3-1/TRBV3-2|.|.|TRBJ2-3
CASSRSFRGIMNTQYF
TGTGCCAGCAGCCGAAGTTTCCGGGGGATCATGAATACGCAGTATTTT
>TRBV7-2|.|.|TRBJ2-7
CASSLDSGGRITYEQYF
TGTGCCAGCAGCTTAGATTCCGGGGGGCGTATAACCTACGAGCAGTACTTC
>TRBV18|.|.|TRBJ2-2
CASSPGSMFNTGELFF
TGTGCCAGCTCACCCGGGAGCATGTTCAACACCGGGGAGCTGTTTTTT
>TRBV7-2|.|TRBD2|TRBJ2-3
CASSLGRGVEADTQYF
TGTGCCAGCAGCTTAGGTCGGGGGGTAGAAGCGGATACGCAGTATTTT
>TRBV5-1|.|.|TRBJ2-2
CASSPLIGELFF
TGCGCCAGCAGCCCCCTTATCGGGGAGCTGTTTTTT
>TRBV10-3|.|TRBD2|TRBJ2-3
CATGLAGGTDTQYF
TGTGCCACGGGACTAGCGGGGGGCACAGATACGCAGTATTTT
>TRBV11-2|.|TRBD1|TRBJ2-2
CASSLRGQGAAGELFF
TGTGCCAGCAGCTTAAGGGGACAGGGGGCGGCCGGGGAGCTGTTTTTT
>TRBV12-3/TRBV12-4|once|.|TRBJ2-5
CASSLEGGETQYF
TGTGCCAGCAGTTTGGAGGGCGGGGAGACCCAGTACTTC
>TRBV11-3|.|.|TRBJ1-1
CASSLDPGLAVTEAFF
TGTGCCAGCAGCTTAGATCCAGGGCTGGCCGTCACTGAAGCTTTCTTT
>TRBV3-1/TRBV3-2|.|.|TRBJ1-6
CASSYRPAEHYNSPLHF
TGTGCCAGCAGCTACCGCCCAGCGGAGCATTATAATTCACCCCTCCACTTT
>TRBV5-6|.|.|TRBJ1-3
CASSSGPVTTGNTIYF
TGTGCCAGCAGCTCGGGTCCCGTCACAACTGGAAACACCATATATTTT
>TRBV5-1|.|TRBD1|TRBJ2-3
CASSFKGASTDTQYF
TGCGCCAGCAGCTTTAAGGGGGCGAGCACAGATACGCAGTATTTT
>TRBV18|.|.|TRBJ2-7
CASSPETYEQYF
TGTGCCAGCTCTCCAGAGACCTACGAGCAGTACTTC
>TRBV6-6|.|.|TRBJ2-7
CASSQRTGTYEQYF
TGTGCCAGCAGTCAAAGGACGGGGACCTACGAGCAGTACTTC
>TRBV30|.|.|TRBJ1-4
CAWHSNNEKLFF
TGTGCCTGGCACAGCAATAATGAAAAACTGTTTTTT
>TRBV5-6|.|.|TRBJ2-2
CASSFDLELFF
TGTGCCAGCAGCTTCGACTTGGAGCTGTTTTTT
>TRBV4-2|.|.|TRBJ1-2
CASSQALVRVVEGYTF
TGTGCCAGCAGCCAAGCCCTGGTCAGGGTGGTGGAGGGCTACACCTTC
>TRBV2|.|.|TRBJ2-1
CASSEIIPNEQFF
TGTGCCAGCAGTGAAATCATCCCCAATGAGCAGTTCTTC
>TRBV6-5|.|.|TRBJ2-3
CASKVGSSTDTQYF
TGTGCCAGCAAGGTCGGTAGCAGCACAGATACGCAGTATTTT
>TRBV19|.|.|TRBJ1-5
CASRKSSGSNQPQHF
TGTGCCAGTAGGAAGTCTTCCGGTAGCAATCAGCCCCAGCATTTT
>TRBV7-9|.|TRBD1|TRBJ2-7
CASSRIAGQGAFTYEQYF
TGTGCCAGCAGCCGAATAGCGGGACAGGGGGCTTTTACCTACGAGCAGTACTTC
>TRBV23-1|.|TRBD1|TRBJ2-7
CASPTGLGSYEQYF
TGCGCCAGCCCGACAGGGCTCGGGTCCTACGAGCAGTACTTC